This T cell receptor (beta chain) was sequenced for a study of radiotherapy plus CTLA-4 blockade in lung cancer (dated by TCRdb to the late 2010s). Concerning the study at large: Among the enrolled patients, about 20% had an objective response, and about 30% reached disease control.

To note about this clone: No antigen is known for it. Base qualities are not provided; no much larger clone lies one nucleotide away.

The method was the immunoSEQ multiplex PCR assay. TCRdb took over this immuneACCESS table, retaining in-frame rearrangements with V and J assigned. Such tables are incomplete; in checked studies, under half of the missing clones stem from an unresolved V gene, and the remainder is unexplained. Present in this sample are tens of thousands of clones, 84% of which were seen just once. The top ten constitute 4.8% of the sample. The study evaluated CTLA-4 blockade (ipilimumab) given together with focal radiation therapy in patients who had chemo-refractory metastatic non-small-cell lung cancer. Overall study results and their limits: After treatment with radiotherapy and ipilimumab, TCR clones that came from tumors expanded in the peripheral blood. Early dynamic changes in blood T cell clones, together with increased serum interferon-beta after radiation, were reported as the strongest predictors of response.

CDR1 and CDR2 are read off the germline V gene as MNHNS and SASEGT. The CDR3 runs 17 amino acids, cysteine and phenylalanine included. This entry keeps only the CDR3 DNA: 51 bases, framed from base 1. The V and J ends are trimmed by 1 base and 2 bases, leaving 18 bases between them. Recombination connected TRBV6-1 to TRBJ2-7, and TRBD2 may be the D gene, going by 6 matching bases. Material: peripheral blood, obtained from a patient treated with radiotherapy plus ipilimumab. This sequence originates from a human donor with non-small cell lung cancer whose response to radiotherapy plus ipilimumab could not be evaluated. The DNA reads as follows: TGTGCCAGCAGTGAAGGAGCCGCGGGGCAGGCTGCCTACGAGCAGTACTTC. This sequence encodes CASSEGAAGQAAYEQYF.